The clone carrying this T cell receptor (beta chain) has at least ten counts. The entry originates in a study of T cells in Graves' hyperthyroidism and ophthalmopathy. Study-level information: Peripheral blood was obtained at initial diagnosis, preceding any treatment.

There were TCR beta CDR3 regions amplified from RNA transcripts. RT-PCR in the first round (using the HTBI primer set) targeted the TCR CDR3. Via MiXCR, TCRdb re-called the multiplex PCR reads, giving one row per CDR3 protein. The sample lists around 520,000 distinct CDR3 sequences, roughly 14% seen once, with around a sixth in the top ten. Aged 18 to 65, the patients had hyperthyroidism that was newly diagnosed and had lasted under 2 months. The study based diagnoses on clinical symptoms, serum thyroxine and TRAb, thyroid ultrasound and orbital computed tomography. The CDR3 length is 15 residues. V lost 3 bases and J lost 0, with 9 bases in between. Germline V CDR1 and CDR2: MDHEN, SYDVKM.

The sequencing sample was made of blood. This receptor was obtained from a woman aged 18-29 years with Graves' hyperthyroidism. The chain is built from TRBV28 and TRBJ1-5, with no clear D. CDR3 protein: CASSLYADSNQPQHF. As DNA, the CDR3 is TGTGCCAGCAGTTTGTATGCAGATAGCAATCAGCCCCAGCATTTT.